Shown below are 26 T cell receptor beta chains from a single sample sequenced in a study of human T cells and chemical hapten exposure. Time point indicated: pre-sensitization, week 0. As to treatment: therapeutic diphenylcyclopropenone sensitization with weekly scalp DPC. TCRdb reanalysed the RACE reads using MiXCR and keeps one entry per CDR3 protein. The sample lists 240,000 or so distinct CDR3 sequences, 7.5% to 9% occurring once. This sample comprised whole blood, obtained in connection with sensitization to the hapten diphenylcyclopropenone (DPC). Source of these receptors: a woman in her 40s with alopecia areata. Some clones in this sample may be carry-over from other donors' samples.

The chain uses TRBV7-9 and TRBJ2-6; D unresolved. Trimming took off 7 bases at V and 1 base at J, with 5 bases between the two ends. The CDR3 sequence is 13 residues long. CDR1 SEHNR and CDR2 FQNEAQ come from the germline V gene (reference sequence). The CDR3 nucleotides are TGTGCCAGCATTCCTTCTGGGGCCAACGTCCTGACTTTC. Translated: CASIPSGANVLTF.

This clonotype has a handful of counts. The chain has TRBV9 and TRBJ2-5; 10 bases are a match to TRBD1. The junction had 2 bases not matched to a gene; V was cut back by 0 bases and J by 6 bases. The CDR3 is 14 residues long. CDR1 is SGDLS and CDR2 is YYNGEE in the germline V gene. The CDR3, as DNA: TGTGCCAGCAGCGTAGAGGGACAGGGGAAGACCCAGTACTTC. It specifies CASSVEGQGKTQYF.

This chain uses TRBV12-3 or TRBV12-4 with TRBJ1-1; D unresolved. The CDR3 loop spans 14 amino acids. With 1 base removed from V and 10 bases from J, the gap between germline ends came to 16 bases. CDR3 DNA: TGTGCCAGCAGTTTAGGATCGGGGTTCTACTCAGCTTTCTTT. It yields the protein CASSLGSGFYSAFF.

This clonotype was detected a few times. V usage is TRBV7-3 and J usage is TRBJ2-5; D might be TRBD1 or TRBD2, each matching 5 bases. The germline V gene encodes CDR1 SGHTA and CDR2 FQGTGA. CDR3 size: 13 residues. V dropped 5 bases and J dropped 7 bases, with 14 bases sitting between them. CDR3 region: CASSLGTQATQYF. The DNA for the CDR3 is TGTGCCAGCAGCCTAGGGACGCAGGCGACCCAGTACTTC.

V and J are TRBV7-8 and TRBJ1-1; D remains ambiguous. Trimming stripped 1 base from V and 0 bases from J, with 12 bases between. Germline CDR1 is SGHVS and CDR2 is FQNEAQ. The CDR3 consists of 16 residues. In DNA, the CDR3 is TGTGCCAGCAGCTTAGGCGGAACCCTTATGAACACTGAAGCTTTCTTT. Amino acid sequence: CASSLGGTLMNTEAFF. Full variable domain (missing parts from reference TRBV7-8 and TRBJ1-1): GAGVSQSPRYKVAKRGQDVALRCDPISGHVSLFWYQQALGQGPEFLTYFQNEAQLDKSGLPSDRFFAERPEGSVSTLKIQRTQQEDSAVYLCASSLGGTLMNTEAFFGQGTRLTVV.

The V and J genes are TRBV29-1 and TRBJ2-3, with D perhaps TRBD1 or TRBD2 (6 bases each). The length of the CDR3 is 15 residues. V gave up 5 bases and J gave up 0 bases, with 15 bases separating them. CDR1 and CDR2 from the germline V gene are SQVTM and ANQGSEA. CDR3 protein: CSVPGSGASTDTQYF. CDR3 DNA: TGCAGCGTTCCCGGTTCGGGGGCGAGCACAGATACGCAGTATTTT.

The table lists this clonotype with a few counts. V and J are TRBV20-1 and TRBJ2-7; possible D gene TRBD2, 6 bases. This CDR3 is built from 15 residues. V gave up 3 bases and J gave up 5 bases, with 20 bases separating them. Germline values: CDR1 DFQATT, CDR2 SNEGSKA (reference sequence). This CDR3 is CSASDAGTPQNEQYF. The CDR3 nucleotides are TGCAGTGCTAGCGATGCCGGGACTCCCCAGAACGAGCAGTACTTC.

This clonotype was counted ten times or more. This rearrangement joins TRBV5-1 to TRBJ2-2; D call uncertain. The CDR3 spans 14 residues. V was shortened by 4 bases and J by 2 bases, with 9 bases between the two germline ends. The germline gives CDR1 SGHRS, CDR2 YFSETQ. The CDR3 here is CASSLSRNTGELFF. The CDR3 DNA follows: TGCGCCAGCAGCCTATCGAGAAACACCGGGGAGCTGTTTTTT.

This CDR3 is CASSQTGEETQYF. DNA of the CDR3: TGTGCCAGCAGCCAAACAGGGGAAGAGACCCAGTACTTC. The chain uses TRBV4-2 and TRBJ2-5; TRBD1 matches 7 bases. Per the germline V gene, CDR1 is LGHNA and CDR2 is YNFKEQ. The CDR3 is 13 amino acids. Unmatched junction bases numbered 0, after V lost 2 bases and J lost 3 bases.

This clonotype was seen only a few times. At one end the junction does not follow the germline gene, possibly because of a read error. In nucleotides, the CDR3 is TGTGCCAGCAGTTACTCGTATCGAGACGAACCTAAGTCTTTT. Its translation is CASSYSYRDEPKSF. The rearrangement links TRBV6-5 to TRBJ1-4; D gene uncertain. From germline, CDR1 is MNHEY and CDR2 SVGAGI. The CDR3 has 14 amino acids.

This clonotype came up a few times. The genes are TRBV6-2 or TRBV6-3 and TRBJ2-3, with D possibly being TRBD1 (6 bases). The germline gives CDR1 MNHEY, CDR2 SVGEGT. V dropped 2 bases and J dropped 4 bases, with 10 bases sitting between them. CDR3 length: 14 residues. The CDR3 DNA sequence: TGTGCCAGCAGTTACAGGGGGAAAGCAGATACGCAGTATTTT. Translating gives CASSYRGKADTQYF.

V usage is TRBV20-1 and J usage is TRBJ2-7; no clear D gene. Per the germline V gene, CDR1 is DFQATT and CDR2 is SNEGSKA (reference sequence). The germline V and J ends were trimmed by 3 bases and 3 bases, with 6 bases remaining between them. The CDR3 sequence is 11 residues long. CDR3 sequence reads: CSASALYEQYF. The CDR3 DNA sequence: TGCAGTGCTAGCGCACTCTACGAGCAGTACTTC.

This clonotype appeared a few times. The chain combines TRBV27 with TRBJ2-7; D remains ambiguous. The germline gives CDR1 MNHEY, CDR2 SMNVEV (reference sequence). The CDR3 has 13 amino acids. Trimming removed 5 bases at V and 0 bases at J, with 8 bases between. The CDR3 is CASSASSSYEQYF. The CDR3 DNA reads as TGTGCCAGCAGTGCTTCTAGCTCCTACGAGCAGTACTTC.

The chain joins TRBV6-2 or TRBV6-3 to TRBJ2-3; D unclear. Trimming removed 9 bases at V and 8 bases at J, with 15 bases between. CDR1 MNHEY and CDR2 SVGEGT come from the germline V gene. The CDR3 totals 12 residues. CDR3 region: CASWVGHGTQYF. In nucleotides, the CDR3 is TGTGCCAGTTGGGTAGGTCATGGTACGCAGTATTTT.

This clonotype was counted at least ten times. The V and J genes are TRBV7-9 and TRBJ2-1; D is uncertain. The V end lost 1 base, the J end lost 6 bases, and 1 base lay between the germline ends. The germline CDR1 and CDR2 sequences are SEHNR and FQNEAQ (reference sequence). The CDR3 consists of 11 residues. CDR3 bases: TGTGCCAGCAGCTTAGGCAATGAGCAGTTCTTC. Amino acid sequence: CASSLGNEQFF.

A few counts support this clonotype. The V call is TRBV12-3 or TRBV12-4, the J call TRBJ2-2, with 7 bases lining up with TRBD1. V lost 5 bases and J lost 3; bases outside the gene matches: 6. The CDR3 spans 15 residues. The CDR3 sequence: CASSAQGVHTGELFF. The DNA for the CDR3 is TGTGCCAGCAGTGCTCAGGGGGTTCACACCGGGGAGCTGTTTTTT.

The chain uses TRBV4-1 and TRBJ2-1, with 11 bases that match TRBD2. Trimming removed 6 bases from V and 4 bases from J; junction bases left unmatched: 8. CDR3 length equals 16 residues. Germline V lookup: CDR1 MGHRA, CDR2 YSYEKL. CDR3 protein: CASRRTSGPRYNEQFF. The CDR3 DNA reads TGCGCCAGCAGGCGGACTAGCGGGCCGCGGTACAATGAGCAGTTCTTC.

This clonotype was picked up a small number of times. This sequence joins TRBV6-5 and TRBJ2-5, with D maybe TRBD1 (5 bases). V was trimmed by 6 bases and J by 5 bases, leaving 13 bases between them. Per germline, CDR1 MNHEY and CDR2 SVGAGI. The CDR3 covers 13 residues. The CDR3 protein is CASSQGSMETQYF. The CDR3 nucleotides read TGTGCCAGCAGCCAGGGTAGCATGGAGACCCAGTACTTC.

The CDR3: CASSHRTGGTYEQYF. As DNA, the CDR3 is TGTGCCAGCAGCCACAGGACAGGCGGCACCTACGAGCAGTACTTC. This chain links TRBV12-3 or TRBV12-4 with TRBJ2-7; 7 bases agree with TRBD1. CDR3 length: 15 amino acids. Trimming cost V 6 bases and J 2 bases; bases outside gene matches: 10.

Only a few counts were recorded for this clonotype. V gene TRBV5-8 combines with J gene TRBJ2-7; D call uncertain. CDR1 is SGHTS and CDR2 is YDEGEE in the germline V gene. V was clipped by 4 bases and J by 6 bases, with 8 bases between them. The CDR3 extends over 11 amino acids. The CDR3 loop is CASSQYSEQYF. CDR3 bases: TGTGCCAGCAGCCAATATTCCGAGCAGTACTTC. Looking up the rest from reference TRBV5-8 and TRBJ2-7 gives the full variable domain: EAGVTQSPTHLIKTRGQQATLRCSPISGHTSVYWYQQALGLGLQFLLWYDEGEERNRGNFPPRFSGRQFPNYSSELNVNALELEDSALYLCASSQYSEQYFGPGTRLTVT.

V usage is TRBV6-2 or TRBV6-3 and J usage is TRBJ1-2, with 7 positions matching TRBD1. V lost 8 bases to trimming and J lost 7 bases; unmatched junction nucleotides: 10. CDR1 and CDR2 from the germline V gene are MNHEY and SVGEGT. The CDR3 length is 13 residues. The CDR3 sequence is CASSIAHRGGYTF. CDR3 nucleotide sequence: TGTGCCAGCTCGATAGCTCACAGGGGTGGCTACACCTTC.

The chain has TRBV28 and TRBJ2-7; D is unresolved. CDR3 size: 13 residues. Germline assignment: CDR1 MDHEN and CDR2 SYDVKM. The V end was cut by 2 bases, the J end by 3 bases, with 8 bases between. CDR3 sequence reads: CASSLEQNYEQYF. The CDR3, as DNA: TGTGCCAGCAGTTTAGAACAGAACTACGAGCAGTACTTC.

This clonotype was detected many times. V gene TRBV6-5 combines with J gene TRBJ2-5, with D possibly called TRBD1 or TRBD2 (6 bases each). V was clipped by 4 bases and J by 3 bases, with 15 bases between them. The CDR3 is 15 amino acids. Germline-derived CDR1 and CDR2 are MNHEY and SVGAGI. CDR3 sequence: CASSSQQGGEETQYF. The CDR3 DNA sequence: TGTGCCAGCAGTTCCCAACAGGGCGGGGAAGAGACCCAGTACTTC.

V usage is TRBV3-1 and J usage is TRBJ2-1; D possibly matches TRBD1 or TRBD2 (6 bases each). Germline CDR1 LGHDT, CDR2 YNNKEL (reference sequence). The CDR3 spans 15 residues. V lost 4 bases and J lost 8, with 18 bases in between. DNA of the CDR3: TGTGCCAGCAGCCGAGAAGAGAGGGGGGCCGATGAGCAGTTCTTC. It yields the protein CASSREERGADEQFF.

The chain has TRBV6-6 and TRBJ1-5; TRBD1 matches 7 bases. In germline, CDR1 is MNHNY, CDR2 SVGAGI (reference sequence). The CDR3 is made up of 15 amino acids. The junction had 7 bases not matched to a gene; V was cut back by 7 bases and J by 1 base. The DNA for the CDR3 is TGTGCCAGCACCATGACAGGGAAAAGCAATCAGCCCCAGCATTTT. Its protein product is CASTMTGKSNQPQHF.

The chain is built from TRBV2 and TRBJ1-6, with D perhaps TRBD1 (6 bases). The germline V gene has CDR1 SNHLY and CDR2 FYNNEI. The CDR3 loop spans 17 amino acids. Trimming took 1 base from V and 2 from J, leaving 12 bases between them. The CDR3 is CASSEEGGSAYNSPLHF. The CDR3 bases are TGTGCCAGCAGTGAAGAGGGGGGGAGCGCCTATAATTCACCCCTCCACTTT.